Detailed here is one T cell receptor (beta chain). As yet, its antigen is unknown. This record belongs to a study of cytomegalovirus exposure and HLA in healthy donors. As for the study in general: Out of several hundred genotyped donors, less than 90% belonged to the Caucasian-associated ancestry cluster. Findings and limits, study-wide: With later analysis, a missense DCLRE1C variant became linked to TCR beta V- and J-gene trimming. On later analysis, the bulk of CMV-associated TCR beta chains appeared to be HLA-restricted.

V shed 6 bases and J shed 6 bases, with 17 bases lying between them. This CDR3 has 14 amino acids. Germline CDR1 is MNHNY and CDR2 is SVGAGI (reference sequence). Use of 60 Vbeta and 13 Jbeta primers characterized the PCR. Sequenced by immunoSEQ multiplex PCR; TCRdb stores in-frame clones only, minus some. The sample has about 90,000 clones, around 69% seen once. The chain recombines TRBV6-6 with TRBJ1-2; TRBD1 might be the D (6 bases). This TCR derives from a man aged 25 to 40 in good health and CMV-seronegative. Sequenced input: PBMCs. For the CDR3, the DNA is TGTGCCAGCAGGACCAACAGGGCCGTAGATGGCTACACCTTC. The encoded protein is CASRTNRAVDGYTF.